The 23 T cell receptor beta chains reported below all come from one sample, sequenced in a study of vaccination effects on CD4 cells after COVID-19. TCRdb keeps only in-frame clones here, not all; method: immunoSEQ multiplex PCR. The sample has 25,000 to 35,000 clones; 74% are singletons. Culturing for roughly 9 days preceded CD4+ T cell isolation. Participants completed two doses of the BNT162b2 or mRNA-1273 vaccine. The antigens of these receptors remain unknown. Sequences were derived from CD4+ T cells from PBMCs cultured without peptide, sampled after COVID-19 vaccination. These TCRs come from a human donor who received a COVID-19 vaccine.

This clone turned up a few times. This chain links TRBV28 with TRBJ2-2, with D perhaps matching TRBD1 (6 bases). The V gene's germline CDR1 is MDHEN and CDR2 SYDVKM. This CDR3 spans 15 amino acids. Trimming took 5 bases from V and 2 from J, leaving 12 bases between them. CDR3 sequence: CASSPQGKNTGELFF. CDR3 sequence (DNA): TGTGCCAGCAGTCCCCAGGGGAAAAACACCGGGGAGCTGTTTTTT. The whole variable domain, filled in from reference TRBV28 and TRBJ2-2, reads DVKVTQSSRYLVKRTGEKVFLECVQDMDHENMFWYRQDPGLGLRLIYFSYDVKMKEKGDIPEGYSVSREKKERFSLILESASTNQTSMYLCASSPQGKNTGELFFGEGSRLTVL.

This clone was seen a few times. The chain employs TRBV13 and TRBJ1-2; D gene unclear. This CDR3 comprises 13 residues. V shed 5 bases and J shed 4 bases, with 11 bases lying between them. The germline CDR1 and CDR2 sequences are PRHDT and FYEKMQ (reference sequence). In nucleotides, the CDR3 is TGTGCCAGCAGCACCGACTTAACCTATGGCTACACCTTC. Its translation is CASSTDLTYGYTF.

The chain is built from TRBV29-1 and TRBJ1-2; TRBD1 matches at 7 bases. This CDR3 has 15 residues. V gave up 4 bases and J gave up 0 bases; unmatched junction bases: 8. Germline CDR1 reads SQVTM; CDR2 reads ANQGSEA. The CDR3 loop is CSVATPGTANYGYTF. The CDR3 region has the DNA TGCAGCGTTGCGACCCCGGGGACAGCTAACTATGGCTACACCTTC.

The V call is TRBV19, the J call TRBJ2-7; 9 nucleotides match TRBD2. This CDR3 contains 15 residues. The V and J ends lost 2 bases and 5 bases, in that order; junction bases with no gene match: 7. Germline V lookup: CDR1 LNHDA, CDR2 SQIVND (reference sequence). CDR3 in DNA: TGTGCCAGTAGTATAACGGGACTAGCTGTCCACGAGCAGTACTTC. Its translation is CASSITGLAVHEQYF.

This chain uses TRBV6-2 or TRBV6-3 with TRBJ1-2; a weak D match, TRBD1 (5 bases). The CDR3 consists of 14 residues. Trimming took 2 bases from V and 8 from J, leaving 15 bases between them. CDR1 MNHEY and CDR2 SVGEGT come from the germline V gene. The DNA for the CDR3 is TGTGCCAGCAGTTACAGCGTGGGGGTTTCGGGCTACACCTTC. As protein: CASSYSVGVSGYTF.

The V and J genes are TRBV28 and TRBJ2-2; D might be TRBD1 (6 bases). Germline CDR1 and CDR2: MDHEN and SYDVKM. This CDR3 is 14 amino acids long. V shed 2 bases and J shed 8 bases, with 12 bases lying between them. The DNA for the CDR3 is TGTGCCAGCAGTTTAAGGCAGGGGTCTGGGGAGCTGTTTTTT. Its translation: CASSLRQGSGELFF.

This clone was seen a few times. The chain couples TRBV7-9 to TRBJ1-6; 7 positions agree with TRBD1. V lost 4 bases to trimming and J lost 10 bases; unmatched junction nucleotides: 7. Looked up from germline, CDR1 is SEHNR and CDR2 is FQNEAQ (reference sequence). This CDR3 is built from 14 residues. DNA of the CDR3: TGTGCCAGCAGCTCCGGGACAGAGGAATCACCCCTCCACTTT. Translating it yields CASSSGTEESPLHF.

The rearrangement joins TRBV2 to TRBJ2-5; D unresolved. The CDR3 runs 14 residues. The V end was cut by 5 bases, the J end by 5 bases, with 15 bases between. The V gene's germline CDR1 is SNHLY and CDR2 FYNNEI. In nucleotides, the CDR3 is TGTGCCAGCAGTCTAATGGGCTCAAGGGAGACCCAGTACTTC. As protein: CASSLMGSRETQYF. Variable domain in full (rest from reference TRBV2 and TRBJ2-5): EPEVTQTPSHQVTQMGQEVILRCVPISNHLYFYWYRQILGQKVEFLVSFYNNEISEKSEIFDDQFSVERPDGSNFTLKIRSTKLEDSAMYFCASSLMGSRETQYFGPGTRLLVL.

The CDR3 loop is CASLGQRNTEAFF. CDR3 nucleotide sequence: TGCGCCAGCCTTGGACAGAGGAACACTGAAGCTTTCTTT. The V and J genes are TRBV4-1 and TRBJ1-1; possibly TRBD1 for D (6 bases). This CDR3 has 13 residues. Germline CDR1 reads MGHRA; CDR2 reads YSYEKL. The V end lost 8 bases, the J end lost 1 base, and 11 bases lay between the germline ends.

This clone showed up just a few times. The CDR3 nucleotides are TGTGCCAGCTCACCTTACAGAAATGAAAAACTGTTTTTT. This encodes CASSPYRNEKLFF. The genes are TRBV18 and TRBJ1-4, with D uncertain. Trimming took off 3 bases at V and 5 bases at J, with 7 bases between the two ends. The CDR3 is 13 amino acids. CDR1 and CDR2 (germline): KGHSH, LQKENI.

The CDR3, as DNA: TGTGCCAGCAGCCAGTCCGCCGTCTCTGGAAACACCATATATTTT. Translated: CASSQSAVSGNTIYF. The chain is built from TRBV3-1 (or the pseudogene TRBV3-2) and TRBJ1-3; D is uncertain. Germline CDR1 and CDR2: LGHDT and YNNKEL (reference sequence). The CDR3 sequence is 15 residues long. V was pared by 3 bases and J by 0 bases, with 9 bases between.

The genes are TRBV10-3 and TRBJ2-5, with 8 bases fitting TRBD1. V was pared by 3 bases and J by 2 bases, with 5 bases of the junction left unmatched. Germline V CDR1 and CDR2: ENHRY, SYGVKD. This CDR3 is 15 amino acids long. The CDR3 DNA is TGTGCCATCAGTGATTCCGACAGGGGACAAGAGACCCAGTACTTC. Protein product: CAISDSDRGQETQYF.

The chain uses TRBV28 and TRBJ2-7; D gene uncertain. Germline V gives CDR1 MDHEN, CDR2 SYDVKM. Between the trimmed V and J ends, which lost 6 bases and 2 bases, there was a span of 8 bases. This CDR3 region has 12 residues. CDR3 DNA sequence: TGTGCCAGCAGCGCCGACCCCTACGAGCAGTACTTC. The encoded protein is CASSADPYEQYF.

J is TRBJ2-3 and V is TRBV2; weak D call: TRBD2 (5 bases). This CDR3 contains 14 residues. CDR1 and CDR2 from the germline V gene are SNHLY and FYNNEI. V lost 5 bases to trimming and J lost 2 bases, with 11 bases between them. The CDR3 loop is CASSRGLTTDTQYF. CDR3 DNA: TGTGCCAGCAGTCGGGGATTGACCACAGATACGCAGTATTTT. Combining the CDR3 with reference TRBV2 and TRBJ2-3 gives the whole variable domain EPEVTQTPSHQVTQMGQEVILRCVPISNHLYFYWYRQILGQKVEFLVSFYNNEISEKSEIFDDQFSVERPDGSNFTLKIRSTKLEDSAMYFCASSRGLTTDTQYFGPGTRLTVL.

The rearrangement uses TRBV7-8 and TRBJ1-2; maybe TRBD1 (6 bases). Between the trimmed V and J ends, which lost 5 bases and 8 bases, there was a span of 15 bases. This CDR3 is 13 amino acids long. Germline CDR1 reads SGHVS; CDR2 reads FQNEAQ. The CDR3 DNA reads TGTGCCAGCAGCCCCGGCATGGGGGCGGGCTACACCTTC. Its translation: CASSPGMGAGYTF.

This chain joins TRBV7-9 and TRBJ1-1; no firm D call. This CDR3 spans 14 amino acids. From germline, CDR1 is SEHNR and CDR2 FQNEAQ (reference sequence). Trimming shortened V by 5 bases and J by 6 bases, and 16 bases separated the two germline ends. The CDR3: CASSLAPPQAEAFF. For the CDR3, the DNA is TGTGCCAGCAGCCTGGCCCCCCCCCAGGCTGAAGCTTTCTTT.

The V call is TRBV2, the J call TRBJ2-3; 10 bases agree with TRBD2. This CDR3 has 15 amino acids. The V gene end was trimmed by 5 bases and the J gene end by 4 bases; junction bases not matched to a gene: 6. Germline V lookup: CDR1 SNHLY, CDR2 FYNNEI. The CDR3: CASSPAGGPPDTQYF. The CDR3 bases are TGTGCCAGCAGTCCAGCGGGAGGGCCCCCAGATACGCAGTATTTT.

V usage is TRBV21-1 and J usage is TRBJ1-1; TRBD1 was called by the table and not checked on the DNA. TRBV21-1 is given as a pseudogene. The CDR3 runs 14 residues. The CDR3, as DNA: TGTGCCAGCAGCAACGACAGGGCCAACACTGAAGCTTTCTTT. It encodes CASSNDRANTEAFF.

The DNA of the CDR3 is TGTGCCAGCAAGGGGGAACCTGGTCAGCCCCAGCATTTT. It is translated as CASKGEPGQPQHF. The rearrangement uses TRBV2 and TRBJ1-5; tentative D call: TRBD1 (6 bases). The CDR3 loop spans 13 amino acids. Germline V gene lookup returns CDR1 SNHLY and CDR2 FYNNEI. V lost 7 bases and J lost 6, with 13 bases in between. The whole variable domain, remainder taken from reference TRBV2 and TRBJ1-5, is EPEVTQTPSHQVTQMGQEVILRCVPISNHLYFYWYRQILGQKVEFLVSFYNNEISEKSEIFDDQFSVERPDGSNFTLKIRSTKLEDSAMYFCASKGEPGQPQHFGDGTRLSIL.

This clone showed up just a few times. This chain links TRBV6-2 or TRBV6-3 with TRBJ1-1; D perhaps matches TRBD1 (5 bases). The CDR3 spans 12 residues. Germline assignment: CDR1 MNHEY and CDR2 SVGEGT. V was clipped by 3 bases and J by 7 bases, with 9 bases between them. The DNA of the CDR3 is TGTGCCAGCAGTTATGAGAGGGGTGAAGCTTTCTTT. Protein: CASSYERGEAFF.

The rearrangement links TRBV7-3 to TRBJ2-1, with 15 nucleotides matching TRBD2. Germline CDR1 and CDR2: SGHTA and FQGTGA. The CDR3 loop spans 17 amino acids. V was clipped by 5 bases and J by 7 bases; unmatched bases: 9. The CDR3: CASSTAGTSGGNNEQFF. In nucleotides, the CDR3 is TGTGCCAGCAGCACCGCCGGGACTAGCGGGGGGAATAATGAGCAGTTCTTC.

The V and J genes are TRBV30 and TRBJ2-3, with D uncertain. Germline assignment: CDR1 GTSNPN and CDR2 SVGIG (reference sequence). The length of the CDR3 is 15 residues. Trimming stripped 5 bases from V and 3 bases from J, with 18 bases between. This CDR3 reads CAWGPPAKRTDTQYF. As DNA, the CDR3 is TGTGCCTGGGGCCCCCCAGCAAAAAGGACAGATACGCAGTATTTT.

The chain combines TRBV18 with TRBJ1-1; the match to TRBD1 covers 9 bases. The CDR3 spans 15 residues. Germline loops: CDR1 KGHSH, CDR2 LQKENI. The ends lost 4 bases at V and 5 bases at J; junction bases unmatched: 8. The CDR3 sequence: CASSRRQGVETEAFF. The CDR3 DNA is TGTGCCAGCTCACGCAGACAGGGGGTGGAAACTGAAGCTTTCTTT.